Listed here is a single T cell receptor (beta chain). Though nominally healthy at sampling, donors likely had unrecorded immune exposures. CDR1 and CDR2 from the germline V gene are MNHNS and SASEGT. V shed 3 bases and J shed 0 bases, with 6 bases lying between them. This CDR3 comprises 14 residues. The sample comes from a study of cytomegalovirus exposure and HLA in healthy donors. PCR was performed using 60 Vbeta and 13 Jbeta primers. TCRdb's copy holds only in-frame clones and misses some; the assay was immunoSEQ multiplex PCR. The sample holds 150,000 to 200,000 clones, roughly four fifths seen once.

The origin of this receptor is a man aged 45-65 years in good health and CMV-seropositive. The sample comprised PBMCs. V is TRBV6-1 and J is TRBJ1-3; no clear D gene. The DNA for the CDR3 is TGTGCCAGCAGTGAGGGGAGCTCTGGAAACACCATATATTTT. Its translation is CASSEGSSGNTIYF.